This section outlines one T cell receptor beta chain sequence together with its context. Its antigen is still unknown. These data belong to a study of shared clonotypes between healthy human individuals. General study findings and limits: Blood was the only sampled material, and tissue repertoires likely differ.

Generated by immunoSEQ multiplex PCR, the TCRdb table keeps only in-frame clones and is missing some. The data contain roughly 2,500,000 clones, more than 85% of them singletons. Into CD45RA+ naive and CD45RA-negative memory subsets, the CD4+ cells were split. Germline CDR1 reads SEHNR; CDR2 reads FQNEAQ (reference sequence). The V gene end was trimmed by 5 bases and the J gene end by 5 bases; junction bases not matched to a gene: 5. This CDR3 region has 15 residues. Sequencing was performed on naive CD4+ T cells from PBMCs. Described subset: CD45RA+ positively selected. The rearrangement links TRBV7-9 to TRBJ2-1; TRBD2 aligns across 11 bases. This receptor was identified in a man younger than 35 in good health. Some clones in this sample may be carry-over from other donors' samples. Here the CDR3 DNA reads TGTGCCAGCAGCCGGACTAGCGGGTGGAACAATGAGCAGTTCTTC. It codes for CASSRTSGWNNEQFF.